Below, 18 T cell receptor beta chains from the same sample are listed, as sequenced in a study of molecular identifiers for immune sequencing clone quantification. TCRdb redid the calling of the PCR reads with MiXCR, one entry per CDR3 protein. Among about 640,000 distinct CDR3 sequences listed, just under 20% were seen once. Sequencing was performed on naive CD8+ T cells from blood, with Jurkat cell RNA spiked in. The subset is: FACS-sorted CD8+CD4-CCR7+CD45RA+ naive T cells. Source of these receptors: a human donor in good health. Some libraries in this study had Jurkat cell RNA spiked in.

On this clonotype: This may be a read error, as it is one base from a much larger clone. The chain is built from TRBV28 and TRBJ2-3; D is undetermined. The CDR3 extends over 15 amino acids. The germline V gene encodes CDR1 MDHEN and CDR2 SYDVKM. The DNA of the CDR3 is TGTGCCTGCAGTTTACGCTACCGACAACCAGATACGCAGTATTTT. Translating it yields CACSLRYRQPDTQYF.

The CDR3 sequence is CATSVGTGDQPQHF. The DNA of the CDR3 is TGTGCCACCAGTGTCGGGACAGGGGATCAGCCCCAGCATTTT. The V gene is TRBV24-1, the J gene TRBJ1-5; TRBD1 aligns across 10 bases. CDR1 is KGHDR, CDR2 SFDVKD, per germline. J lost 5 bases, V lost 5 bases, and 2 bases had no gene match. This CDR3 region has 14 residues.

The V and J genes are TRBV11-2 and TRBJ2-7, with TRBD2 matching 12 bases. Looked up from germline, CDR1 is SGHAT and CDR2 is FQNNGV. After removal of 2 bases from V and 3 bases from J, the junction contained 11 bases not matched to a gene. The CDR3 totals 18 residues. CDR3 residues: CASSLPTSGGLGFYEQYF. Here the CDR3 DNA reads TGTGCCAGCAGCTTACCGACTAGCGGGGGCCTAGGATTCTACGAGCAGTACTTC.

This clonotype was observed a handful of times. A much larger clone lies one base from this, so it may be a read error. The chain employs TRBV7-6 and TRBJ1-1, with unresolved D. CDR3 length equals 16 residues. Germline lookup yields CDR1 SGHVS and CDR2 FNYEAQ. V lost 5 bases and J 6 bases, leaving 22 bases between the germline ends. This CDR3 is CASSLVTPPANAEAFF. CDR3 DNA: TGTGCCAGCAGCCTAGTCACCCCGCCGGCAAACGCTGAAGCTTTCTTT.

This clonotype showed up many times. The J gene is TRBJ2-6, the V gene TRBV4-1; D ambiguous. V was pared by 2 bases and J by 0 bases, with 2 bases between. CDR1 and CDR2 from the germline V gene are MGHRA and YSYEKL. This CDR3 is 14 amino acids long. CDR3 amino acids: CASSQISGANVLTF. DNA for the CDR3: TGCGCCAGCAGCCAAATCTCTGGGGCCAACGTCCTGACTTTC.

There are many counts of this clonotype. This chain links TRBV18 with TRBJ2-6; D gene uncertain. Germline CDR1 KGHSH, CDR2 LQKENI. V lost 2 bases to trimming and J lost 2 bases, with 4 bases between them. CDR3 length: 14 residues. The CDR3 loop reads CASSPAAGANVLTF. The CDR3 coding sequence is TGTGCCAGCTCACCAGCGGCTGGGGCCAACGTCCTGACTTTC.

This clonotype was observed many times. The CDR3 loop is CASSSTPGTGVETQYF. CDR3 DNA: TGTGCCAGCAGCTCTACCCCCGGGACAGGGGTAGAGACCCAGTACTTC. The V call is TRBV7-9, the J call TRBJ2-5, with 10 bases fitting TRBD1. Trimming at V came to 4 bases and at J to 4 bases, leaving 9 bases not matched to a gene. The CDR3 is 16 residues long. CDR1 and CDR2 (germline): SEHNR, FQNEAQ (reference sequence).

This chain joins TRBV5-6 and TRBJ2-7, with TRBD1 matching over 7 bases. The CDR3 runs 14 residues. V lost 2 bases, J lost 7 bases, and 9 bases stayed unmatched. Germline assignment: CDR1 SGHDT and CDR2 YYEEEE. CDR3 region: CASSFSQGLNEQYF. The CDR3 nucleotides are TGTGCCAGCAGCTTTTCACAGGGGTTAAATGAGCAGTACTTC.

As regards this clonotype: A much larger clonotype is one base distant, so this may be a read error. The rearrangement joins TRBV7-9 to TRBJ1-3, with D hard to call. Germline loops: CDR1 SEHNR, CDR2 FQNEAQ (reference sequence). This CDR3 contains 13 residues. The DNA for the CDR3 is TGTGCCAGCGAACAAAACTCTGGAAACGCCATATATTTT. This codes for CASEQNSGNAIYF.

For the CDR3, the DNA is TGTGCCAGCAGCTTATTGGGACCCCCTATTCGGGACGAGCAGTACTTC. Its protein product is CASSLLGPPIRDEQYF. The chain combines TRBV7-2 with TRBJ2-7; either TRBD1 or TRBD2 may fit D (5 bases each). With 2 bases removed from V and 5 bases from J, the gap between germline ends came to 19 bases. Germline CDR1 SGHTA, CDR2 FQGNSA. This CDR3 comprises 16 residues.

This clonotype turned up a few times. A read error may be the cause here, since a much bigger clone is one base away. The CDR3 nucleotides are TGCGCCAGCAGCCGAGACAGGGGTTCGTTTAACTATGGCTACACCTTC. It yields the protein CASSRDRGSFNYGYTF. The V and J genes are TRBV4-3 and TRBJ1-2; 8 bases align to TRBD1. CDR3 size: 16 residues. Losses at the gene ends were 4 bases for V and 1 base for J; bases not matched to a gene: 8. Germline loops: CDR1 LGHNA, CDR2 YSLEER.

The genes are TRBV30 and TRBJ2-1; D possibly uses TRBD1 or TRBD2 (5 bases each). V lost 4 bases and J 3 bases, leaving 13 bases between the germline ends. CDR1 GTSNPN and CDR2 SVGIG come from the germline V gene (reference sequence). The CDR3 runs 14 residues. The CDR3 DNA reads TGTGCCTGGAAGAGAGGGGCCCTCTACAATGAGCAGTTCTTC. This sequence encodes CAWKRGALYNEQFF. The variable domain in full, with the rest retrieved from reference TRBV30 and TRBJ2-1, is SQTIHQWPATLVQPVGSPLSLECTVEGTSNPNLYWYRQAAGRGLQLLFYSVGIGQISSEVPQNLSASRPQDRQFILSSKKLLLSDSGFYLCAWKRGALYNEQFFGPGTRLTVL.

This clonotype turned up a few times. One end of the junction varies from germline; a read error may be responsible. The gene calls are TRBV30 and TRBJ1-1, with D possibly being TRBD1 (5 bases). CDR1 and CDR2 (germline): GTSNPN, SVGIG (reference sequence). CDR3 length: 14 residues. The chain's CDR3 is CAWNVVGLDTEAYF. CDR3 sequence (DNA): TGTGCCTGGAATGTAGTAGGGTTGGACACTGAAGCTTACTTT.

This clonotype has a count of ten or more. The chain joins TRBV27 to TRBJ2-3, with TRBD2 matching over 8 bases. The trim removed 4 bases at V and 3 bases at J, leaving 3 bases unmatched. CDR3 length: 14 amino acids. Germline V gene sequence: CDR1 MNHEY, CDR2 SMNVEV (reference sequence). The CDR3 loop reads CASSSPSGTDTQYF. The CDR3 DNA reads TGTGCCAGCAGTTCTCCTAGCGGGACAGATACGCAGTATTTT.

This clonotype was picked up many times. The CDR3, as DNA: TGTGCCAGCAGGGAGGGGACCTCTGAAGCTTTCTTT. It translates to CASREGTSEAFF. This rearrangement joins TRBV12-3 or TRBV12-4 to TRBJ1-1; tentative D call: TRBD1 (5 bases). Trimming removed 6 bases at V and 6 bases at J, with 11 bases between. The CDR3 loop spans 12 amino acids.

This clonotype was counted a single time. In this CDR3 the conserved last residue, phenylalanine or tryptophan, is missing, so a read error is likely. The chain combines TRBV7-9 with TRBJ1-5; D is ambiguous. Deletions cut 2 bases from V and 4 bases from J, with 6 bases between. Germline V lookup: CDR1 SEHNR, CDR2 FQNEAQ (reference sequence). This CDR3 comprises 13 residues. The CDR3 DNA sequence: TGTGCCAGCAGCTTATCGGGAAATCAGCCCCAGCATTTG. This translates into CASSLSGNQPQHL.

The V call is TRBV30, the J call TRBJ2-1; D remains ambiguous. Trimming left V 0 bases short and J 0 bases short, with 18 bases between. Germline V gene data show CDR1 as GTSNPN and CDR2 as SVGIG (reference sequence). The CDR3 totals 18 residues. The CDR3 here is CAWSVSGWPQSSYNEQFF. For the CDR3, the DNA is TGTGCCTGGAGTGTAAGTGGCTGGCCGCAAAGCTCCTACAATGAGCAGTTCTTC.

This clonotype came up many times. The chain employs TRBV7-9 and TRBJ2-7; D ambiguous. CDR1 is SEHNR, CDR2 FQNEAQ, per germline (reference sequence). With 5 bases removed from V and 2 bases from J, the gap between germline ends came to 10 bases. The CDR3 is made up of 13 amino acids. The CDR3 is CASSVASTYEQYF. The CDR3 DNA reads as TGTGCCAGCAGCGTCGCAAGTACCTACGAGCAGTACTTC.